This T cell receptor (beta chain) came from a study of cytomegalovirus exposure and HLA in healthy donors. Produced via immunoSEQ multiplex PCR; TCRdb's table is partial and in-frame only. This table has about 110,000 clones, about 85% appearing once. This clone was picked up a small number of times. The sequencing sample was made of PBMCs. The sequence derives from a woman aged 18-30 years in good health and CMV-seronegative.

CDR3 DNA sequence: TGTGCCTCAGAACCCGGGACAAAAAACACCGGGGAGCTGTTTTTT. It translates to CASEPGTKNTGELFF. The chain joins TRBV10-3 to TRBJ2-2, with D possibly matching TRBD1 (6 bases). V was trimmed by 11 bases and J by 2 bases, leaving 18 bases between them. The CDR3 is made up of 15 amino acids. Germline lookup yields CDR1 ENHRY and CDR2 SYGVKD.